This TCR beta chain originates from a study of T cell repertoires in cytomegalovirus infection. Study summary: Through public TCR beta signatures, both CMV infection and matching HLA type were indicated. Study-wide results and limits: Summed public TCR beta family frequency identified CMV carriers bearing the relevant HLA. Predominance within the ex vivo response was attributable to HLA-C-restricted CMV-specific TCR beta clonotypes.

This clonotype has at least ten counts. What it binds is unknown. MiXCR, run by TCRdb on the reads, gives a single entry per CDR3 protein. The repertoire holds some 250,000 distinct CDR3 sequences, with 8% to 9.5% as singletons. This CDR3 region has 18 residues. Looked up from germline, CDR1 is SGHTA and CDR2 is FQGNSA. The V and J ends lost 1 base and 7 bases, in that order; junction bases with no gene match: 15. The receptor's source is a human donor in good health (CMV status not recorded). Some clones in this sample may be carry-over from other donors' samples. Source material: PBMCs. This chain joins TRBV7-2 and TRBJ2-5, with 10 bases that match TRBD2. CDR3 coding DNA: TGTGCCAGCAGCTTAGTACTAGCGGGGACTCCATCAGGAGGGACCCAGTACTTC. Translating gives CASSLVLAGTPSGGTQYF.